The 4 T cell receptor beta chains below all came from one sample that was sequenced in a study of T cells after yellow fever vaccination. TCRdb processed the 5' RACE reads anew with MiXCR; each CDR3 protein has one entry. Here the sample spans roughly 500,000 distinct CDR3 sequences, less than 20% being singletons. Material: PBMCs, obtained 15 days after the yellow fever booster vaccination. These receptors were taken from a man aged 25-45 years who received the YFV17D yellow fever vaccine.

This clonotype appeared a few times. The J gene is TRBJ1-4, the V gene TRBV6-1; D remains unclear. V lost 7 bases to trimming and J lost 8 bases, with 14 bases between them. Germline loops: CDR1 MNHNS, CDR2 SASEGT. This CDR3 has 13 amino acids. In DNA, the CDR3 is TGTGCCAGCAACAGCCGCGGAGGGGAAAAACTGTTTTTT. Encoded protein: CASNSRGGEKLFF.

This clonotype was observed a few times. The chain recombines TRBV6-2 or TRBV6-3 with TRBJ1-5; D uncertain. The CDR3 has 15 amino acids. Germline V gene lookup returns CDR1 MNHEY and CDR2 SVGEGT. Trimming left V 10 bases short and J 4 bases short, with 20 bases between. The CDR3 DNA reads TGTGCCACCGTACAAGGACTGTCGGGGAATCAGCCCCAGCATTTT. Its protein is CATVQGLSGNQPQHF.

J is TRBJ2-1 and V is TRBV14, with TRBD2 identical over 8 bases. Germline loops: CDR1 SGHDN, CDR2 FVKESK. V trimming: 1 base; J trimming: 8 bases; junction bases outside the gene matches: 7. The CDR3 loop spans 15 amino acids. The DNA for the CDR3 is TGTGCCAGCAGCCAAGGGACTAGCAGGACCTATGAGCAGTTCTTC. It encodes CASSQGTSRTYEQFF.

This chain joins TRBV11-2 and TRBJ2-5; 7 bases are a match to TRBD1. The V and J ends lost 5 bases and 4 bases, in that order; junction bases with no gene match: 13. The germline V gene has CDR1 SGHAT and CDR2 FQNNGV. There are 16 residues in the CDR3. The CDR3 DNA sequence: TGTGCCAGCAGCACATCCTGGGGGACAGAGGTAGAGACCCAGTACTTC. Residues: CASSTSWGTEVETQYF.